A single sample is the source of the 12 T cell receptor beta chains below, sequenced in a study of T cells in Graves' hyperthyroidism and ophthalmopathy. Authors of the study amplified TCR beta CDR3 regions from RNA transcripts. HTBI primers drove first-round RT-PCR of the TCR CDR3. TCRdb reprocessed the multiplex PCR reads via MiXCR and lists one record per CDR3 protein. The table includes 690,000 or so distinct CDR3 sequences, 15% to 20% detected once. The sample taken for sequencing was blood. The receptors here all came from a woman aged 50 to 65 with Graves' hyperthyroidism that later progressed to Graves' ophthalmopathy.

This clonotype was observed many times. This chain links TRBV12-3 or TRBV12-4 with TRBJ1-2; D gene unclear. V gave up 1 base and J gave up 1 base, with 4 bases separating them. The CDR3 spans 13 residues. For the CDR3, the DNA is TGTGCCAGCAGTTTAGTCGATAACTATGGCTACACCTTC. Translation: CASSLVDNYGYTF.

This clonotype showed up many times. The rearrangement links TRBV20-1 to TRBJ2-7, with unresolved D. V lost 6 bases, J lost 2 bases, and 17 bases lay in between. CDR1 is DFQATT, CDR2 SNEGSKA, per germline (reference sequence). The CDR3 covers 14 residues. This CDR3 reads CSAAGQRWTYEQYF. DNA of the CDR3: TGCAGTGCGGCAGGCCAAAGGTGGACCTACGAGCAGTACTTC.

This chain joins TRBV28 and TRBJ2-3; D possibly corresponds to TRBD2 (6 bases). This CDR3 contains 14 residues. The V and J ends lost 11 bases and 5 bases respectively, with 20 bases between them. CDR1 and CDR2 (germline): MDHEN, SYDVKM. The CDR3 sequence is CACLPNGGKDTQYF. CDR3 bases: TGTGCCTGCTTACCAAACGGGGGAAAAGATACGCAGTATTTT. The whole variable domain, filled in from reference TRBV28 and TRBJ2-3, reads DVKVTQSSRYLVKRTGEKVFLECVQDMDHENMFWYRQDPGLGLRLIYFSYDVKMKEKGDIPEGYSVSREKKERFSLILESASTNQTSMYLCACLPNGGKDTQYFGPGTRLTVL.

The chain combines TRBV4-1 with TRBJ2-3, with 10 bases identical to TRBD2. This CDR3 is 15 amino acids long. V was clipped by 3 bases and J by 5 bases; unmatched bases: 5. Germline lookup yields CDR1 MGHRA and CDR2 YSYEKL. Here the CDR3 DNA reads TGCGCCAGCAGCCAGCTAGCGGGGGTCGGAGATACGCAGTATTTT. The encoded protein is CASSQLAGVGDTQYF.

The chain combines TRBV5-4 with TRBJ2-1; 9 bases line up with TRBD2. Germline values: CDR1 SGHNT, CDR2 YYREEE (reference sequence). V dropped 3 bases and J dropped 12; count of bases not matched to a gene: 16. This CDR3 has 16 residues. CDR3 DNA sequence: TGTGCCAGCAGCTCGGACTCCGGGACTAGCTATTATGGGCAGTTCTTC. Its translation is CASSSDSGTSYYGQFF.

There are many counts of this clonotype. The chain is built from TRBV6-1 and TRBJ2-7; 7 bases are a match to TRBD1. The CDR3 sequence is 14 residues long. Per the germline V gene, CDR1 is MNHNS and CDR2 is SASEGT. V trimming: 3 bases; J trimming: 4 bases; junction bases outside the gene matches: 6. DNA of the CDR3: TGTGCCAGCAGTGAGACAGGGTTGGGGTACGAGCAGTACTTC. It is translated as CASSETGLGYEQYF.

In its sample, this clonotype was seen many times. CDR3 nucleotides: TGCAGTGCTAGAGAACCGGGGCCGGGTGGCATTGGTTCACCCCTCCACTTT. Translated: CSAREPGPGGIGSPLHF. This chain uses TRBV20-1 with TRBJ1-6; tentatively, D is TRBD1 (5 bases). The CDR3 is made up of 17 amino acids. Trimming pared 0 bases from V and 9 bases from J, leaving 21 bases between. Germline V lookup: CDR1 DFQATT, CDR2 SNEGSKA (reference sequence).

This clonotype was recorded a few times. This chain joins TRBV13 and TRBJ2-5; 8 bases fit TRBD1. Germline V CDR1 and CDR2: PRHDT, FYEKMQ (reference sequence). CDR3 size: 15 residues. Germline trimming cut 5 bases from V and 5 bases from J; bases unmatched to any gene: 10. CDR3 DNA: TGTGCCAGCAGCCCCCCGGGACAGGCAACGGAGACCCAGTACTTC. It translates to CASSPPGQATETQYF.

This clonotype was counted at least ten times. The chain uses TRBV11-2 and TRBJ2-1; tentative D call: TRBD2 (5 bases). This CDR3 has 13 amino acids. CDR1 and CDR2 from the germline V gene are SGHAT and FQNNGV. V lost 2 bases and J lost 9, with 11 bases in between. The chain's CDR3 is CASSLTRHGEQFF. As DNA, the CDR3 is TGTGCCAGCAGCTTAACTAGACACGGTGAGCAGTTCTTC. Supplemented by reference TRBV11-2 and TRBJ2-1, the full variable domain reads EAGVAQSPRYKIIEKRQSVAFWCNPISGHATLYWYQQILGQGPKLLIQFQNNGVVDDSQLPKDRFSAERLKGVDSTLKIQPAKLEDSAVYLCASSLTRHGEQFFGPGTRLTVL.

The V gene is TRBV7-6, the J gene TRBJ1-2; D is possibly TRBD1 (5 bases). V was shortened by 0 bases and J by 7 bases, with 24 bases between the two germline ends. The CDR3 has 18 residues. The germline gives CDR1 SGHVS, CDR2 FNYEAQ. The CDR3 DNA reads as TGTGCCAGCAGCTTAGCGACGGTGCCGGGACGGGGATTATTTGGCTACACCTTC. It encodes CASSLATVPGRGLFGYTF.

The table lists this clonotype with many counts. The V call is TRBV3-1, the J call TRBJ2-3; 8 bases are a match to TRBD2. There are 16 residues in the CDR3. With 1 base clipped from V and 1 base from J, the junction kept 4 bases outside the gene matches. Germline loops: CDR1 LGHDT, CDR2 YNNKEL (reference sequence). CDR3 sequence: CASSQGVSGGTDTQYF. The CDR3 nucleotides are TGTGCCAGCAGCCAAGGGGTTAGCGGGGGCACAGATACGCAGTATTTT.

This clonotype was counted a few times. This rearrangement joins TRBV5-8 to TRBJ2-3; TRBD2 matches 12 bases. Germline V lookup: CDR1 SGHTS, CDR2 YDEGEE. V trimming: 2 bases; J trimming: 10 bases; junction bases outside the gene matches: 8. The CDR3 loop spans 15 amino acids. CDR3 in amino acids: CASSFASGGAAAQYF. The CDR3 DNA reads TGTGCCAGCAGCTTCGCTAGCGGGGGGGCCGCGGCGCAGTATTTT.